These 10 T cell receptor beta chains were all obtained from the same sample, sequenced in a study of tumor T cells in aggressive B-cell lymphoma. Measured with immunoSEQ multiplex PCR; TCRdb has only the in-frame clones, and not every one. The data show approximately 880 clones, 65% to 85% seen once. Material for sequencing was tumor tissue. The receptors here all came from an adult with diffuse large B cell lymphoma.

The chain combines TRBV9 with TRBJ1-1; TRBD1 matches 8 bases. The germline V gene encodes CDR1 SGDLS and CDR2 YYNGEE. Unmatched junction bases numbered 2, after V lost 2 bases and J lost 5 bases. The CDR3 totals 13 residues. CDR3 in amino acids: CASSVDRETEAFF. Written as DNA, the CDR3 is TGTGCCAGCAGCGTGGACAGGGAGACTGAAGCTTTCTTT.

This clone appeared a single time. The chain couples TRBV30 to TRBJ1-2; TRBD1 aligns across 7 bases. The CDR3 consists of 12 residues. Looked up from germline, CDR1 is GTSNPN and CDR2 is SVGIG (reference sequence). V trimming: 4 bases; J trimming: 8 bases; junction bases outside the gene matches: 7. The CDR3 sequence: CAWIDRAGGYTF. The CDR3 coding sequence is TGTGCCTGGATTGACAGGGCGGGCGGCTACACCTTC.

The chain is built from TRBV9 and TRBJ2-7, with D possibly matching TRBD1 (6 bases). The ends were cut back, 4 bases at V and 3 bases at J, with 14 bases in the middle. The CDR3 spans 14 residues. The germline V gene has CDR1 SGDLS and CDR2 YYNGEE. CDR3 sequence reads: CASSPTGTHYEQYF. CDR3 bases: TGTGCCAGCAGCCCCACCGGGACACACTACGAGCAGTACTTC.

This chain links TRBV5-1 with TRBJ1-3; no clear D gene. CDR1 and CDR2 (germline): SGHRS, YFSETQ. This CDR3 region has 16 residues. The V gene lost 0 bases and the J gene lost 0 bases, with 10 bases spanning the gap. CDR3 in DNA: TGCGCCAGCAGCTTGGCCCTGGCCAGCTCTGGAAACACCATATATTTT. It codes for CASSLALASSGNTIYF.

The sample holds a few counts of this clone. V gene TRBV9 combines with J gene TRBJ1-1, with a tentative D call TRBD1 (5 bases). With 4 bases removed from V and 4 bases from J, the gap between germline ends came to 11 bases. This CDR3 contains 13 residues. Germline lookup yields CDR1 SGDLS and CDR2 YYNGEE. Written as DNA, the CDR3 is TGTGCCAGCAGCTTGGGGGGGATCACTGAAGCTTTCTTT. Encoded protein: CASSLGGITEAFF.

The rearrangement uses TRBV11-2 and TRBJ2-7; 9 bases are a match to TRBD1. The ends lost 5 bases at V and 3 bases at J; junction bases unmatched: 5. CDR1 and CDR2 (germline): SGHAT, FQNNGV. CDR3 length: 14 residues. The CDR3 DNA follows: TGTGCCAGCAGCGAGACAGGGGGGTACTACGAGCAGTACTTC. Amino acid sequence: CASSETGGYYEQYF.

The V gene is TRBV6-1, the J gene TRBJ2-7; the D gene is possibly TRBD1 (5 bases). Deletions cut 6 bases from V and 2 bases from J, with 11 bases between. Germline CDR1 is MNHNS and CDR2 is SASEGT. The CDR3 runs 13 residues. For the CDR3, the DNA is TGTGCCAGCAGCGCGTGGACAACCTACGAGCAGTACTTC. It is translated as CASSAWTTYEQYF.

The table lists this clone with a few counts. The chain links TRBV9 to TRBJ1-4; no firm D call. This CDR3 has 16 amino acids. In germline, CDR1 is SGDLS, CDR2 YYNGEE. Trimming took off 4 bases at V and 0 bases at J, with 13 bases between the two ends. The CDR3: CASSSGLEATNEKLFF. The CDR3 DNA follows: TGTGCCAGCAGCTCCGGACTGGAGGCAACTAATGAAAAACTGTTTTTT. The variable domain in full, completed from reference TRBV9 and TRBJ1-4, reads DSGVTQTPKHLITATGQRVTLRCSPRSGDLSVYWYQQSLDQGLQFLIQYYNGEERAKGNILERFSAQQFPDLHSELNLSSLELGDSALYFCASSSGLEATNEKLFFGSGTQLSVL.

The CDR3 sequence: CASSLAGASSYEQYF. CDR3 DNA sequence: TGTGCCAGCAGCTTAGCGGGAGCGAGCTCCTACGAGCAGTACTTC. The rearrangement uses TRBV7-8 and TRBJ2-7; possible D gene TRBD2, 5 bases. Trimming took 0 bases from V and 0 from J, leaving 9 bases between them. The CDR3 spans 15 residues. The germline gives CDR1 SGHVS, CDR2 FQNEAQ. The entire variable domain, with the rest obtained from reference TRBV7-8 and TRBJ2-7, is as follows: GAGVSQSPRYKVAKRGQDVALRCDPISGHVSLFWYQQALGQGPEFLTYFQNEAQLDKSGLPSDRFFAERPEGSVSTLKIQRTQQEDSAVYLCASSLAGASSYEQYFGPGTRLTVT.

This clone was detected only a few times. The genes are TRBV29-1 and TRBJ1-2, with 9 bases matching TRBD1. Germline assignment: CDR1 SQVTM and CDR2 ANQGSEA. The length of the CDR3 is 12 residues. After removal of 6 bases from V and 8 bases from J, the junction contained 7 bases not matched to a gene. CDR3 loop: CSVLDRGEGYTF. DNA of the CDR3: TGCAGCGTCCTGGACAGGGGAGAGGGCTACACCTTC.